These 3 T cell receptor beta chains were all obtained from the same sample, sequenced in a study of blood T cell repertoires in COVID-19. Sequencing was performed with immunoSEQ multiplex PCR; in TCRdb, only in-frame clones are kept and a portion is missing. This sample yields 130,000 to 150,000 clones, of which about 80% are seen a single time; 3% to 3.5% belongs to the top ten. Sequencing input: peripheral blood. The receptors were gathered from a woman of 80 years or more with acute or convalescent COVID-19.

The gene calls are TRBV28 and TRBJ1-2; D gene unclear. Germline V gene data show CDR1 as MDHEN and CDR2 as SYDVKM. The CDR3 is 12 residues long. V gave up 5 bases and J gave up 8 bases, with 12 bases separating them. CDR3 protein: CASSPPPGGYTF. CDR3 DNA: TGTGCCAGCAGTCCCCCGCCGGGGGGCTACACCTTC.

V and J are TRBV27 and TRBJ1-2; 8 bases align to TRBD1. Germline V lookup: CDR1 MNHEY, CDR2 SMNVEV (reference sequence). The CDR3 is made up of 12 amino acids. The trim removed 8 bases at V and 8 bases at J, leaving 7 bases unmatched. CDR3 bases: TGTGCCAGCTCGACAGGGGCGAGAGGCTACACCTTC. Residues: CASSTGARGYTF.

The V and J genes are TRBV19 and TRBJ1-5, with TRBD1 matching over 7 bases. This CDR3 has 15 amino acids. V lost 5 bases, J lost 3 bases, and 7 bases stayed unmatched. In germline, CDR1 is LNHDA, CDR2 SQIVND (reference sequence). CDR3 in amino acids: CASSGNRGSNQPQHF. CDR3 in DNA: TGTGCCAGTAGTGGAAACAGGGGCTCCAATCAGCCCCAGCATTTT.